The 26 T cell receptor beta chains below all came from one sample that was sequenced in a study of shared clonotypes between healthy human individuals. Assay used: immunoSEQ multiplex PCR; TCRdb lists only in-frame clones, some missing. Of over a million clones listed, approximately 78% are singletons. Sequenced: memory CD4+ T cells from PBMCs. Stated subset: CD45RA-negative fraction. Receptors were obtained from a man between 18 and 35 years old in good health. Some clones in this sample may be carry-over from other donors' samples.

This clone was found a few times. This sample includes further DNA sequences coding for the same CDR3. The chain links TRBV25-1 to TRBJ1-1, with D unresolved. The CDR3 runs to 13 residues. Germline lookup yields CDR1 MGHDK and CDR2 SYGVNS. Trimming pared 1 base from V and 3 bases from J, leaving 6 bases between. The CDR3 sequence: CASSESGYTEAFF. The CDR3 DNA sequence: TGTGCCAGCAGTGAATCCGGGTACACTGAAGCTTTCTTT. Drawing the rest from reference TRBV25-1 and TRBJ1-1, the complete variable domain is EADIYQTPRYLVIGTGKKITLECSQTMGHDKMYWYQQDPGMELHLIHYSYGVNSTEKGDLSSESTVSRIRTEHFPLTLESARPSHTSQYLCASSESGYTEAFFGQGTRLTVV.

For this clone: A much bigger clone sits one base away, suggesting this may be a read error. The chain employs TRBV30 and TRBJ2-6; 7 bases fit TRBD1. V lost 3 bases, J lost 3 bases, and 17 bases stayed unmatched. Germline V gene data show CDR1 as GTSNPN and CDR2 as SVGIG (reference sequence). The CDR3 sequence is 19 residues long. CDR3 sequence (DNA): TGTGCCTGGAGCGCCGTGGGACAGTTGTCTTTCCTTGGGGCCAACGTCCTGACTTTC. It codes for CAWSAVGQLSFLGANVLTF.

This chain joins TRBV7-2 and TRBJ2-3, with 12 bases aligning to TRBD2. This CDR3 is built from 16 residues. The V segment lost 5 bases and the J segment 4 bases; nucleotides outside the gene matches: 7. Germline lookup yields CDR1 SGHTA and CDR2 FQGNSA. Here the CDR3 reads CASSARLAGDPDTQYF. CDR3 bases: TGTGCCAGCAGCGCCAGACTAGCGGGAGACCCAGATACGCAGTATTTT.

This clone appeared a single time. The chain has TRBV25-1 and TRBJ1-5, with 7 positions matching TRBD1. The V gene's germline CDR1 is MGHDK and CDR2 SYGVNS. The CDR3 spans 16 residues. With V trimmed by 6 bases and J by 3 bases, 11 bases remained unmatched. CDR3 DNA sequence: TGTGCCAGCAGCGTGGGGACAGCAGCTACCAATCAGCCCCAGCATTTT. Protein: CASSVGTAATNQPQHF. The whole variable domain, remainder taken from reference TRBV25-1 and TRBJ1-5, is EADIYQTPRYLVIGTGKKITLECSQTMGHDKMYWYQQDPGMELHLIHYSYGVNSTEKGDLSSESTVSRIRTEHFPLTLESARPSHTSQYLCASSVGTAATNQPQHFGDGTRLSIL.

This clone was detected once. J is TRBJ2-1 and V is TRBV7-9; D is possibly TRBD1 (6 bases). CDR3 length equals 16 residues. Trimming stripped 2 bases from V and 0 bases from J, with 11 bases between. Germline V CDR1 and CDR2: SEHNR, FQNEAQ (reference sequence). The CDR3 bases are TGTGCCAGCAGCTTAAACAACAGGGCCTCCTACAATGAGCAGTTCTTC. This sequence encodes CASSLNNRASYNEQFF.

The CDR3 here is CASSLAPVSGTDTQYF. Here the CDR3 DNA reads TGCGCCAGCAGCTTGGCTCCGGTGTCAGGCACAGATACGCAGTATTTT. This chain links TRBV5-1 with TRBJ2-3, with no clear D. Per the germline V gene, CDR1 is SGHRS and CDR2 is YFSETQ. V lost 0 bases to trimming and J lost 1 base, with 12 bases between them. This CDR3 region has 16 residues.

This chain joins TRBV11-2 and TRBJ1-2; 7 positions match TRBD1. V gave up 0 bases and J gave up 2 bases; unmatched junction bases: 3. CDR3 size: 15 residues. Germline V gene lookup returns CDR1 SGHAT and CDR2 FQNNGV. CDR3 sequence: CASSLEGGANYGYTF. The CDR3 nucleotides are TGTGCCAGCAGCTTAGAAGGGGGCGCGAACTATGGCTACACCTTC.

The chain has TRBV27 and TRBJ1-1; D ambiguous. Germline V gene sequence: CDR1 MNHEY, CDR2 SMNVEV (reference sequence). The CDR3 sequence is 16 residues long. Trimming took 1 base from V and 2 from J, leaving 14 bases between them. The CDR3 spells CASSLLAVGLNTEAFF. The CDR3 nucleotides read TGTGCCAGCAGTTTATTGGCAGTTGGACTCAACACTGAAGCTTTCTTT.

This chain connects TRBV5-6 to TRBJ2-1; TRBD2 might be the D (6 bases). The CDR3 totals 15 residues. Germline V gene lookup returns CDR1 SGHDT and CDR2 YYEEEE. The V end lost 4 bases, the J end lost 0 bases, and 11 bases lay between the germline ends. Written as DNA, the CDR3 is TGTGCCAGCAGCCTTAGCGGAGCCTCCTACAATGAGCAGTTCTTC. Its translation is CASSLSGASYNEQFF.

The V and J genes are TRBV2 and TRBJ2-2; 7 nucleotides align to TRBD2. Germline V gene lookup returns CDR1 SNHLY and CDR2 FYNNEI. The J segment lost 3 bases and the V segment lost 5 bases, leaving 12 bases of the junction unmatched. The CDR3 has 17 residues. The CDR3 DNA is TGTGCCAGCAGTTCTTTCGGGAGCGGGATTTACACCGGGGAGCTGTTTTTT. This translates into CASSSFGSGIYTGELFF.

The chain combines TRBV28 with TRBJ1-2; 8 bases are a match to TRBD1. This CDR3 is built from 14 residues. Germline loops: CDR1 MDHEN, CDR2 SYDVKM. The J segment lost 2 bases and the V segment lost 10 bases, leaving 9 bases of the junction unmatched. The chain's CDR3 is CATRTGNKNYGYTF. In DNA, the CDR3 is TGTGCCACCAGGACAGGGAATAAGAACTATGGCTACACCTTC.

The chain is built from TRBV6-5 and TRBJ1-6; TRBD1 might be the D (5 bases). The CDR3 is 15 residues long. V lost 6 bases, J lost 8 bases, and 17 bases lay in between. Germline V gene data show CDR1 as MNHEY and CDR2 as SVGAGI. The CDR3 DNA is TGTGCCAGCAGCCTGGGTGGACGGGGCGATTCACCCCTCCACTTT. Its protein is CASSLGGRGDSPLHF.

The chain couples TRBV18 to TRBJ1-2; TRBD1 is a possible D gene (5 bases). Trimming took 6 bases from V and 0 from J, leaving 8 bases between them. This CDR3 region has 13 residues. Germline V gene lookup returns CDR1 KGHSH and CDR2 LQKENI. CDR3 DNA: TGTGCCAGCTCGCGGACATCTAACTATGGCTACACCTTC. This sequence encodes CASSRTSNYGYTF.

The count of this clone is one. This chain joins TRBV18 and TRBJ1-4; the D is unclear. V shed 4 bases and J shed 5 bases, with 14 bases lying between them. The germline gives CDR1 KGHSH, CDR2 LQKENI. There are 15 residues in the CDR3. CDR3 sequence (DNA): TGTGCCAGCTCACTTCGGAGAGGGTCCAATGAAAAACTGTTTTTT. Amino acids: CASSLRRGSNEKLFF. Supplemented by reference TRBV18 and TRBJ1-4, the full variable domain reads NAGVMQNPRHLVRRRGQEARLRCSPMKGHSHVYWYRQLPEEGLKFMVYLQKENIIDESGMPKERFSAEFPKEGPSILRIQQVVRGDSAAYFCASSLRRGSNEKLFFGSGTQLSVL.

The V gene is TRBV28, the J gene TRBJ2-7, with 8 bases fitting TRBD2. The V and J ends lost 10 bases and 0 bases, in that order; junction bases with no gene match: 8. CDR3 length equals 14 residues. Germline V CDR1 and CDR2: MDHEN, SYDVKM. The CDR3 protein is CATVSGMSSYEQYF. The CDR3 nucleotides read TGTGCCACCGTTAGCGGGATGAGCTCCTACGAGCAGTACTTC.

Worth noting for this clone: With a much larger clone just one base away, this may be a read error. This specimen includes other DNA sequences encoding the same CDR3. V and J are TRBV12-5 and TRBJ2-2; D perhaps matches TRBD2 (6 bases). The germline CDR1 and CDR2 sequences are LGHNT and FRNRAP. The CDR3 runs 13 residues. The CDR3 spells CASGRDHTGELFF. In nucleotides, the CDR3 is TGTGCCAGCGGGCGGGACCACACCGGGGAGCTGTTTTTT. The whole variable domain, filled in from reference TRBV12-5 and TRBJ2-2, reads DARVTQTPRHKVTEMGQEVTMRCQPILGHNTVFWYRQTMMQGLELLAYFRNRAPLDDSGMPKDRFSAEMPDATLATLKIQPSEPRDSAVYFCASGRDHTGELFFGEGSRLTVL.

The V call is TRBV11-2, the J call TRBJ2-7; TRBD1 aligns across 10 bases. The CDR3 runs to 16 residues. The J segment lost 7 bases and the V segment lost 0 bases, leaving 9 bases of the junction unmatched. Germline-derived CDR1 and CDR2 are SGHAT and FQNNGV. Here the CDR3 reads CASSLESGTGAKEQYF. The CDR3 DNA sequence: TGTGCCAGCAGCTTAGAGTCCGGGACAGGGGCAAAAGAGCAGTACTTC.

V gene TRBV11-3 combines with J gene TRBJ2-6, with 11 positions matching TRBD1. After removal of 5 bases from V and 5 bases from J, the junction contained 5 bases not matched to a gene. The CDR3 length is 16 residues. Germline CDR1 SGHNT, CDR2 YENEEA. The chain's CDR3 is CASSQGQGARANVLTF. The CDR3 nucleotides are TGTGCCAGCAGCCAAGGACAGGGGGCGAGGGCCAACGTCCTGACTTTC. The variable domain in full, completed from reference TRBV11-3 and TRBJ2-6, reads EAGVVQSPRYKIIEKKQPVAFWCNPISGHNTLYWYLQNLGQGPELLIRYENEEAVDDSQLPKDRFSAERLKGVDSTLKIQPAELGDSAVYLCASSQGQGARANVLTFGAGSRLTVL.

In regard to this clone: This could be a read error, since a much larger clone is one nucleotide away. The CDR3 region has the DNA TGTGCCAGCAGCTTATGGGTCCAAGAGACCCAGTACTTC. It encodes CASSLWVQETQYF. The chain is built from TRBV11-1 and TRBJ2-5; D is unclear. V was trimmed by 2 bases and J by 1 base, leaving 5 bases between them. CDR3 size: 13 residues. CDR1 is SGHAT and CDR2 is FQDESV in the germline V gene (reference sequence).

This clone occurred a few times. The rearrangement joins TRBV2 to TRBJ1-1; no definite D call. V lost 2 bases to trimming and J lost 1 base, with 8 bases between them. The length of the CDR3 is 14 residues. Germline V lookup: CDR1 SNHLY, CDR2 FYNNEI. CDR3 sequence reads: CASSELVGNTEAFF. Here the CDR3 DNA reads TGTGCCAGCAGTGAATTAGTGGGGAACACTGAAGCTTTCTTT. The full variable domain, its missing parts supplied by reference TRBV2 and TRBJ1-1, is EPEVTQTPSHQVTQMGQEVILRCVPISNHLYFYWYRQILGQKVEFLVSFYNNEISEKSEIFDDQFSVERPDGSNFTLKIRSTKLEDSAMYFCASSELVGNTEAFFGQGTRLTVV.

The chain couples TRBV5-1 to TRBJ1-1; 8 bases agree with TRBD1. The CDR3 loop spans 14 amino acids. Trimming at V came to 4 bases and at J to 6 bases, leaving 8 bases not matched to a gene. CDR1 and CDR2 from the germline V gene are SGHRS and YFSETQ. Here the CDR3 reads CASSVGQGGAEAFF. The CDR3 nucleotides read TGCGCCAGCAGCGTAGGACAGGGTGGGGCTGAAGCTTTCTTT.

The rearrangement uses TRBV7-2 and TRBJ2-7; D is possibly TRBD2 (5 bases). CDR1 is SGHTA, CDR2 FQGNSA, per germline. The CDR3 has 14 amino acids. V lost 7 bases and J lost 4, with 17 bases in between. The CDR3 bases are TGTGCCAGCAACCTAGGGCTAGCCCGGTACGAGCAGTACTTC. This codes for CASNLGLARYEQYF.

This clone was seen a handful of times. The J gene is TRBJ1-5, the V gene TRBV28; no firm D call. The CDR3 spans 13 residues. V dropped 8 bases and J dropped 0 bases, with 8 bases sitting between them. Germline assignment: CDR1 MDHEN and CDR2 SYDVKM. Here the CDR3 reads CASLRFSNQPQHF. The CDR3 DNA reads TGTGCCAGCCTGCGTTTTAGCAATCAGCCCCAGCATTTT.

The chain's CDR3 is CASSLRQGRGNEQFF. The CDR3 DNA sequence: TGTGCCAGCAGCTTAAGGCAGGGGAGGGGCAATGAGCAGTTCTTC. The chain is built from TRBV7-3 and TRBJ2-1; D perhaps matches TRBD2 (7 bases). Germline CDR1 SGHTA, CDR2 FQGTGA. The CDR3 runs to 15 residues. V was shortened by 1 base and J by 6 bases, with 13 bases between the two germline ends. The whole variable domain, remainder taken from reference TRBV7-3 and TRBJ2-1, is GAGVSQTPSNKVTEKGKYVELRCDPISGHTALYWYRQSLGQGPEFLIYFQGTGAADDSGLPNDRFFAVRPEGSVSTLKIQRTERGDSAVYLCASSLRQGRGNEQFFGPGTRLTVL.

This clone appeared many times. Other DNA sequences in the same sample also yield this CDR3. The CDR3 bases are TGTGCCAGCAGCGCCGGGACAACTAACACCGGGGAGCTGTTTTTT. It codes for CASSAGTTNTGELFF. This rearrangement joins TRBV9 to TRBJ2-2, with D possibly TRBD1 on 6 matching bases. Germline CDR1 reads SGDLS; CDR2 reads YYNGEE. Trimming shortened V by 3 bases and J by 2 bases, and 11 bases separated the two germline ends. The CDR3 sequence is 15 residues long.

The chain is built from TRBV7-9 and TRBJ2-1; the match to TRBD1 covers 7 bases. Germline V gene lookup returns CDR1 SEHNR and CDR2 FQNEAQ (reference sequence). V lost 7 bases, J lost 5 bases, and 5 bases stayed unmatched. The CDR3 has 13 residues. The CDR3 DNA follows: TGTGCCAGCACCCCGACAGGGCACAATGAGCAGTTCTTC. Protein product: CASTPTGHNEQFF.